This TCR beta chain was retrieved from a study of breast tumors, draining lymph nodes, adjacent tissues. Study-level points and caveats: Luminal-like breast cancer showed significantly higher tumor–nontumor repertoire similarity than basal-like.

The lymph nodes were axillary draining lymph nodes from breast cancer patients. Ten or more counts support this clonotype. What it binds is not known. The CDR3 is 13 residues long. V was cut by 1 base and J by 5 bases, with 5 bases left in between. The germline V gene encodes CDR1 LNHNV and CDR2 YYDKDF (reference sequence). Each CDR3 protein gets one entry after TCRdb re-called the multiplex PCR reads with MiXCR. The table records about 230,000 distinct CDR3 sequences, approximately 29% of them present only once. Sequences were obtained from axillary lymph node tissue. The TCR was taken from a female donor with breast cancer. Some clones in this sample may be carry-over from other donors' samples. This chain links TRBV15 with TRBJ2-2, with D hard to call. Written as DNA, the CDR3 is TGTGCCACCAGCAGAGGTTGGACCGGGGAGCTGTTTTTT. This codes for CATSRGWTGELFF.